This T cell receptor (beta chain) stems from a study of blood T cells in healthy people across ages (dated by TCRdb to the mid-2010s). As for the study more broadly: In model experiments, template switching captured roughly one uniquely barcoded TCR beta cDNA molecule for every two T cells. Using deep sequencing normalized with unique cDNA molecular identifiers, the study measured how TCR beta repertoire diversity changes with age. The donors were divided into four age groups: young (average approximately 15 years), middle-aged (under 40), aged (roughly 66) and long-lived (about 84). To avoid experimental bias, donors of different ages were spread randomly across the sequencing lanes. The study analyzed two additional independent replicas of 1 million unique cDNA reads from the same blood draw for two donors, one aged 18 to 29 and one aged 80 or older.

Per the germline V gene, KGHSH is the CDR1 and LQKENI is the CDR2. V trim: 5 bases; J trim: 5 bases; unmatched bases: 6. The CDR3 contains 15 residues, cysteine and phenylalanine counted. Of the read, only the CDR3 DNA is kept; its 45 bases are in frame from base 1. The investigation overall reported the following: Compared with the aged group, the long-lived group had more naive CD4+ T cells, fewer expanded clones and increased TCR diversity, a pattern suggesting age selection. Bulk unsorted PBMC profiling prevented conclusive comparison of naive and antigen-experienced compartments. Observed TCR beta diversity per million T cells fell roughly linearly with age, and a significant reduction was already apparent by age roughly 40. Total diversity estimates from one million sequenced T cells were considered lower bounds and underestimates. Observed TCR beta diversity correlated strongly with the percentage of naive T cells measured by flow cytometry. The CMV infection status of donors was not known, potentially confounding age-related changes in expanded clonotypes.

Library construction relied on 5' RACE. Sequencing used an Illumina HiSeq 2500. The second PCR ran for roughly 6 to 11 cycles and used a J-beta primer mix along with a sample-barcoded 5' primer. A unique molecular identifier was introduced onto each TCR beta cDNA molecule by a template-switch 5' adaptor carrying 12 random nucleotides. Each sample yielded at least 3 million CDR3-containing paired-end reads. All of the RNA was converted into first-strand cDNA using the Mint cDNA synthesis kit, with a TRBC-specific oligonucleotide serving as the primer. Following uracil-DNA glycosylase treatment, all cDNA underwent a first 18-cycle PCR with the universal primers M1SS and BC2_uni_R. In the source study's methods: Normalization of each sample was performed by random selection of 1 million high-quality reads, each carrying a distinct molecular identifier. Instead of being binned into consensus sequences, reads with shared molecular identifiers were discarded. MiTCR, set to a Q25 quality threshold and the strictest error-elimination algorithm, was used for CDR3 identification, clonotype clustering and error correction. A nonparametric unseen species model using Euler transformation provided a lower-bound estimate of total TCR beta diversity. In TCRdb, the public reads were trimmed at Q25 with fastp and aligned with MiXCR, with productive beta chains retained. Each CDR3 protein gets just one entry, which takes the most common genes and DNA from the rows behind it. TCRdb, not the authors, supplied the V and J calls. The sample has 1.2 million to 1.5 million distinct CDR3 sequences on record, roughly 45% of them singletons. Of the sample, 7% to 9.5% falls within the top ten clones.

Systemically healthy Caucasian individuals from Russia, 39 in total and aged about 6 to 90 years, were included as donors. Roughly 11 milliliters of peripheral blood were drawn from each donor into EDTA-treated Vacutainer tubes. Ficoll-Paque density-gradient centrifugation was used to isolate PBMCs, with at least 7 million per sample. Trizol reagent was used to extract total RNA from PBMCs, with at least 5.5 micrograms per sample. Naive CD45RAhigh/CD27high T cell percentages were measured by flow cytometry on a PBMC aliquot from every donor. Details on this clonotype: The target of this receptor is not known. Nothing much larger sits one base from this clone, and base qualities are not available.

This clonotype originated in a woman younger than 30 in good health. This receptor chain uses TRBV18 and TRBJ1-4, and 9 junction bases match TRBD1. The sample taken for sequencing was blood. The DNA sequence reads TGTGCCAGCTCATCCCGAGGGACAGGGAATGAAAAACTGTTTTTT. It translates as CASSSRGTGNEKLFF.